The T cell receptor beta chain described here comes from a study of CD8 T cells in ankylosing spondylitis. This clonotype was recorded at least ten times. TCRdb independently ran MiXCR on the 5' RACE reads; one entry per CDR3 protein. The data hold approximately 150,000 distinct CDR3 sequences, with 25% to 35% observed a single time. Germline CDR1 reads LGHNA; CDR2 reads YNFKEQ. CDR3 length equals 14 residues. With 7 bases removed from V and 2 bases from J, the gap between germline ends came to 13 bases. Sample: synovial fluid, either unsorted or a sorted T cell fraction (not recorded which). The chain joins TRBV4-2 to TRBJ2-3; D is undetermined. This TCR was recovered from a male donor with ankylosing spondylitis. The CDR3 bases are TGTGCCAGCACTTCGGCTGGAGTCACAGATACGCAGTATTTT. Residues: CASTSAGVTDTQYF.